This T cell receptor beta chain was found in a study of technical replicates of blood from a handful of donors. The repertoire was sequenced with immunoSEQ multiplex PCR; TCRdb's copy has only in-frame clones and lacks some. The sample gives fewer than 100,000 clones, approximately 91% of which show up once; 0.41% is in the top ten. CDR3 length: 15 amino acids. Looked up from germline, CDR1 is WSHSY and CDR2 is SAAADI. J lost 3 bases, V lost 6 bases, and 5 bases had no gene match. The V and J genes are TRBV10-2 and TRBJ2-7; 13 bases line up with TRBD2. The sequence was obtained from a human donor in good health. Specimen: T cells isolated from PBMCs. The DNA for the CDR3 is TGCGCCAGCAGCGCACTAGCGGGAGGGCTCTACGAGCAGTACTTC. This encodes CASSALAGGLYEQYF.